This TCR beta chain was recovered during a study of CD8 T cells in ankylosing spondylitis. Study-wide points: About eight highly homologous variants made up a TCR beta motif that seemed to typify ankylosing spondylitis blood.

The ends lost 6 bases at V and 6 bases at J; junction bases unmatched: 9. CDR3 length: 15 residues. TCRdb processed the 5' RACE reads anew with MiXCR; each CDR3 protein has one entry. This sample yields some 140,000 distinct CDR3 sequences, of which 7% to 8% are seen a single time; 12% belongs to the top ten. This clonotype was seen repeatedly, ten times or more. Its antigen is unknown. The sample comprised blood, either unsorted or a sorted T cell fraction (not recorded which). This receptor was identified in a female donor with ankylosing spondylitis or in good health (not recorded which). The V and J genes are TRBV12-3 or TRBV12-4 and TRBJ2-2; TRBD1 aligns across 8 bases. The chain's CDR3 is CASSLRGQGSGELFF. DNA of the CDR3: TGTGCCAGCAGCCTGAGAGGACAGGGTTCCGGGGAGCTGTTTTTT.